Here is one T cell receptor beta chain with its context. Germline lookup yields CDR1 SEHNR and CDR2 FQNEAQ (reference sequence). The CDR3 is made up of 13 amino acids. V gave up 5 bases and J gave up 5 bases; unmatched junction bases: 5. The sample belongs to a study of early stage breast cancer tumors. Study-level background: Of some 17 invasive breast tumors, about twelve were hormone receptor-positive, HER2-negative.

Clones were read by immunoSEQ multiplex PCR, and TCRdb kept only the in-frame ones, dropping some. The data hold 25,000 to 35,000 clones, with roughly 86% observed a single time. The gene calls are TRBV7-9 and TRBJ1-2; 7 nucleotides align to TRBD1. Material: blood. This sequence originates from a person in their fifties with breast cancer. The CDR3 is CASSPSGQYGYTF. The CDR3 region has the DNA TGTGCCAGCAGCCCCTCGGGACAGTATGGCTACACCTTC.